This T cell receptor beta chain was recorded in a study of cytomegalovirus exposure and HLA in healthy donors. Study-level results: Reports state that TCR beta sequences accurately predicted most subjects' HLA-A and HLA-B alleles. The study put some 160 TCR beta chains on its list as cytomegalovirus-associated.

With respect to this clone: The antigen is not known.

Primers included in the PCR were 60 Vbeta and 13 Jbeta primers. Sequencing used immunoSEQ multiplex PCR; TCRdb keeps in-frame clones, though not all of them. The table includes fewer than 200,000 clones, approximately 70% detected once. Germline V gene sequence: CDR1 LNHNV, CDR2 YYDKDF (reference sequence). The CDR3 covers 17 residues. The trim removed 3 bases at V and 4 bases at J, leaving 5 bases unmatched. Sequencing was done on a sample of PBMCs. This rearrangement joins TRBV15 to TRBJ2-5, with 16 nucleotides matching TRBD2. The source is a woman younger than 45 in good health and CMV-seronegative. The CDR3 loop reads CATSRGTSGGAGETQYF. DNA for the CDR3: TGTGCCACCAGCAGGGGGACTAGCGGGGGGGCAGGAGAGACCCAGTACTTC.